This passage covers 6 T cell receptor beta chains from one sample sequenced in a study of CD8 T cells in Susac syndrome. After extraction with the RNeasy kit, roughly 0.5 to 1 ug of the RNA was reverse transcribed using random hexamers. TCRdb reprocessed the immunoSEQ multiplex PCR reads via MiXCR and lists one record per CDR3 protein. There are about 210,000 distinct CDR3 sequences in the sample; approximately 95% occur only once, and roughly 0.1% lies in the top ten. The specimen sequenced was CD4+ T cells from PBMCs. The receptors were gathered from a human donor with multiple sclerosis.

The V call is TRBV2, the J call TRBJ2-3, with 9 bases aligning to TRBD1. The J segment lost 5 bases and the V segment lost 5 bases, leaving 5 bases of the junction unmatched. This CDR3 has 14 amino acids. Germline values: CDR1 SNHLY, CDR2 FYNNEI. The CDR3 spells CASSTGGSGDTQYF. CDR3 sequence (DNA): TGTGCCAGCAGTACAGGGGGCTCTGGAGATACGCAGTATTTT.

CDR3 in amino acids: CSARDPKGVAGGRKDEQYF. The CDR3 nucleotides are TGCAGTGCTAGAGATCCCAAGGGAGTAGCGGGAGGGCGGAAGGACGAGCAGTACTTC. The V call is TRBV20-1, the J call TRBJ2-7, with 11 bases lining up with TRBD2. The V and J ends lost 0 bases and 5 bases, in that order; junction bases with no gene match: 18. CDR3 length equals 19 residues. Germline CDR1 and CDR2: DFQATT and SNEGSKA (reference sequence).

Written as DNA, the CDR3 is TGTGCCACCAGCAGAGGCGCAAGGGGGAATCCAAGTAGGCTCTATGGCTACACCTTC. Translating gives CATSRGARGNPSRLYGYTF. This chain joins TRBV15 and TRBJ1-2; a weak D match, TRBD1 (6 bases). There are 19 residues in the CDR3. V was trimmed by 1 base and J by 4 bases, leaving 25 bases between them. Germline V gene data show CDR1 as LNHNV and CDR2 as YYDKDF (reference sequence).

The V call is TRBV29-1, the J call TRBJ1-3, with 9 bases aligning to TRBD1. Unmatched junction bases numbered 3, after V lost 2 bases and J lost 4 bases. Germline V gene data show CDR1 as SQVTM and CDR2 as ANQGSEA. The CDR3 sequence is 14 residues long. The CDR3 nucleotides read TGCAGCGTTGAACGGGACAGGGCAGGAAACACCATATATTTT. Its translation: CSVERDRAGNTIYF.

The rearrangement links TRBV6-4 to TRBJ1-1; D is undetermined. V lost 3 bases to trimming and J lost 1 base, with 6 bases between them. The CDR3 loop spans 13 amino acids. From germline, CDR1 is MRHNA and CDR2 SNTAGT. The CDR3 nucleotides are TGTGCCAGCAGTGAGTTGGAGAACACTGAAGCTTTCTTT. Translation gives CASSELENTEAFF.

V is TRBV3-1 and J is TRBJ1-2; D remains unclear. Between the trimmed V and J ends, which lost 0 bases and 4 bases, there was a span of 12 bases. Looked up from germline, CDR1 is LGHDT and CDR2 is YNNKEL (reference sequence). This CDR3 region has 15 residues. The CDR3 DNA reads as TGTGCCAGCAGCCAAGACCACGGGGTCGGCTATGGCTACACCTTC. Protein sequence: CASSQDHGVGYGYTF.